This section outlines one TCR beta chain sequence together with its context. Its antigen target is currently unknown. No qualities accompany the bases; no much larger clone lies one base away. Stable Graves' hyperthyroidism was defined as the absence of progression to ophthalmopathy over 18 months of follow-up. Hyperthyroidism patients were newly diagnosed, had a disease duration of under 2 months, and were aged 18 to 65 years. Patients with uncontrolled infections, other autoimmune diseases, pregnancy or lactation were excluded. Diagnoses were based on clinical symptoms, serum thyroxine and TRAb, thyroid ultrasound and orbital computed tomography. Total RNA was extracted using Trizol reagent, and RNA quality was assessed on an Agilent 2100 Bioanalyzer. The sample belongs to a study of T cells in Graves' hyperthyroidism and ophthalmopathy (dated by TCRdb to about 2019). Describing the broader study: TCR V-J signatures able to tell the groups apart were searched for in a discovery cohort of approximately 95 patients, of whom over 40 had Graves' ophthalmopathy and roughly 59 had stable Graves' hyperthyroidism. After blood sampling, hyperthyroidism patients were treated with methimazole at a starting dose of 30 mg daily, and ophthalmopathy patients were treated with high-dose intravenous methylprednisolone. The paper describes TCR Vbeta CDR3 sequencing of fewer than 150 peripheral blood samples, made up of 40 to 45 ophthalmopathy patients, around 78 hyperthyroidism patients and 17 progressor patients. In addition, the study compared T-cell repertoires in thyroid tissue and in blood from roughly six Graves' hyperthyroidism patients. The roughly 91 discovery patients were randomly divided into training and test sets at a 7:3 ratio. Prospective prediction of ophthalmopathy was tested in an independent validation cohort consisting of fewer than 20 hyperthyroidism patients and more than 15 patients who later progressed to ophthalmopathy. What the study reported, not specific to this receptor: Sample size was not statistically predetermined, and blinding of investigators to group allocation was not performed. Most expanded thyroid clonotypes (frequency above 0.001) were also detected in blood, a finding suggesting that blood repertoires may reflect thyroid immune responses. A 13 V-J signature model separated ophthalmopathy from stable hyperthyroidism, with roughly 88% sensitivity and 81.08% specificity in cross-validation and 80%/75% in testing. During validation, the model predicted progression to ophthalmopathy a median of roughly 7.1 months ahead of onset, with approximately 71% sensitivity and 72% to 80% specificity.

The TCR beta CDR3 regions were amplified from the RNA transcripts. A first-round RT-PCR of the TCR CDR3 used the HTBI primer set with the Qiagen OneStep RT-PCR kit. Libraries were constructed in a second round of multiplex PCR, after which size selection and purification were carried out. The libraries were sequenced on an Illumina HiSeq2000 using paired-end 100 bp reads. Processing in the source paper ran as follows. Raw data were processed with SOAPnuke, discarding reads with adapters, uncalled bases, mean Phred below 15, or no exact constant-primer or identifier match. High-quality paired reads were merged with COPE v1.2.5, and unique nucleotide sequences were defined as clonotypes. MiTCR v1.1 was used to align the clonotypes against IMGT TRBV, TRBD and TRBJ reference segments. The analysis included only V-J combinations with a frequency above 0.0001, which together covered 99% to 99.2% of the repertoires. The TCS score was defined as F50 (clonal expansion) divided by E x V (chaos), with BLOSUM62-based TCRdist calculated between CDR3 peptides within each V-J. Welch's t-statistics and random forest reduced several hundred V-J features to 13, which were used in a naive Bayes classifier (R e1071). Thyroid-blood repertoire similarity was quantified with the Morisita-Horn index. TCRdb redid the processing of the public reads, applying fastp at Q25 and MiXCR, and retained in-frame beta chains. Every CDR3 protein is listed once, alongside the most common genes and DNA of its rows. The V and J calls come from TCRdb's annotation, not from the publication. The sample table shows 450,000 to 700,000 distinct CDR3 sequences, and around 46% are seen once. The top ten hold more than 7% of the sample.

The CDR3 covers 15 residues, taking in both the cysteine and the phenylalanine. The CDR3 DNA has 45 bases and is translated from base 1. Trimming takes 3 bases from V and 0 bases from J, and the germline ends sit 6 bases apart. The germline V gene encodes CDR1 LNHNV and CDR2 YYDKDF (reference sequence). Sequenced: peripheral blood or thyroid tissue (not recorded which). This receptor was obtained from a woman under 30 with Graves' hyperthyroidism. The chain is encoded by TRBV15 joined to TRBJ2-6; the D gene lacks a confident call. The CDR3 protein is CATSSRGSGANVLTF. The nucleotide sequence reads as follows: TGTGCCACCAGCAGCCGAGGCTCTGGGGCCAACGTCCTGACTTTC.